Reported below is one TCR beta chain. The target antigen is unknown. These data belong to a study of T cell responses to AZD1222 COVID-19 vaccine. Study observations and caveats: The study found vaccine-associated CD4 TCRs spanning spike, dominant at 160-218 and 743-854.

V was cut by 7 bases and J by 7 bases, with 28 bases left in between. This CDR3 has 18 residues. CDR1 and CDR2 from the germline V gene are LNHDA and SQIVND (reference sequence). The table came from immunoSEQ multiplex PCR; TCRdb's copy has only in-frame clones and leaves some out. The table has roughly 120,000 clones, around 83% seen once. The V call is TRBV19, the J call TRBJ2-2; D remains unclear. The material sequenced was peripheral blood, taken on day 0 of AZD1222 vaccination. The receptor was isolated from an adult in good health. This CDR3 is CASTTRGSSFIDGGELFF. CDR3 DNA: TGTGCCAGTACCACAAGAGGTAGTTCCTTCATCGACGGCGGGGAGCTGTTTTTT. The full variable domain, completed using reference TRBV19 and TRBJ2-2, is DGGITQSPKYLFRKEGQNVTLSCEQNLNHDAMYWYRQDPGQGLRLIYYSQIVNDFQKGDIAEGYSVSREKKESFPLTVTSAQKNPTAFYLCASTTRGSSFIDGGELFFGEGSRLTVL.